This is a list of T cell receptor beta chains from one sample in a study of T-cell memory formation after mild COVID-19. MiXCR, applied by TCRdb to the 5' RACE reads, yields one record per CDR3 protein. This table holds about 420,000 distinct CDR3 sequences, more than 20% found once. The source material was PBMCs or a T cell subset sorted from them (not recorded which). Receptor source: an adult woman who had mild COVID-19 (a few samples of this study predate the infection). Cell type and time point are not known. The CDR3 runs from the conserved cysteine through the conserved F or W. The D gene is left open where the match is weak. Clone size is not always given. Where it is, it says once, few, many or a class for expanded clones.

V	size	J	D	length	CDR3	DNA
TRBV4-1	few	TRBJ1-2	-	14	CASSQDQTNYGYTF	TGCGCCAGCAGCCAAGATCAGACTAACTATGGCTACACCTTC
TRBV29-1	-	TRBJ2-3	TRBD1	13	CSVGQGRTDTQYF	TGCAGCGTTGGACAGGGACGCACAGATACGCAGTATTTT
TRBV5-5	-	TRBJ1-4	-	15	CASSLEGGLSEKLFF	TGTGCCAGCAGCTTGGAGGGGGGGCTCTCTGAAAAACTGTTTTTT
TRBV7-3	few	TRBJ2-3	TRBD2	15	CASSFGTSGADTQYF	TGTGCCAGCAGCTTTGGGACTAGCGGGGCCGATACGCAGTATTTT
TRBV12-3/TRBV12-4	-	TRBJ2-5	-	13	CASKEGARETQYF	TGTGCCAGTAAGGAGGGGGCGAGGGAGACCCAGTACTTC
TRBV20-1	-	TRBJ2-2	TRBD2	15	CSARDVLADTGELFF	TGCAGTGCTAGAGATGTCCTAGCGGACACCGGGGAGCTGTTTTTT
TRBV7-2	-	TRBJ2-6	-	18	CASSLKGGHRSGANVLTF	TGTGCCAGCAGCCTAAAAGGAGGGCATCGCTCTGGGGCCAACGTCCTGACTTTC
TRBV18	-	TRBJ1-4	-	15	CASSVQGTTNEKLFF	TGTGCCAGCTCCGTTCAGGGTACAACTAATGAAAAACTGTTTTTT
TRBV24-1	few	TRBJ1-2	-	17	CATSDLHRPTGVYGYTF	TGTGCCACCAGTGATTTGCATCGGCCAACTGGGGTTTATGGCTACACCTTC
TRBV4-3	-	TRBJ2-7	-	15	CASSQGPQGSYEQYF	TGCGCCAGCAGCCAGGGGCCGCAGGGGTCGTACGAGCAGTACTTC
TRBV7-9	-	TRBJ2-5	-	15	CASSLRIGGQETQYF	TGTGCCAGCAGCCTAAGAATCGGGGGCCAAGAGACCCAGTACTTC
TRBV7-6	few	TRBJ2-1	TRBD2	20	CASSPRPRTSGNPHGNEQFF	TGTGCCAGCAGCCCCCGGCCGAGGACTAGCGGGAATCCTCACGGGAATGAGCAGTTCTTC
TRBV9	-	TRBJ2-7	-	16	CASSVGEGRGLSEQYF	TGTGCCAGCAGCGTAGGGGAGGGGAGGGGGCTAAGCGAGCAGTACTTC
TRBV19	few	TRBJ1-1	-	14	CASSIADRNTEAFF	TGTGCCAGTAGTATAGCGGACAGGAACACTGAAGCTTTCTTT
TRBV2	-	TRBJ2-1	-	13	CASSAWEGGEQFF	TGTGCCAGCAGTGCTTGGGAGGGGGGTGAGCAGTTCTTC
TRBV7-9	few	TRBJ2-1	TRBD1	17	CASSLAETGGPYNEQFF	TGTGCCAGCAGCTTAGCTGAGACAGGGGGTCCGTACAATGAGCAGTTCTTC
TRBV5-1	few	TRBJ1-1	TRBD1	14	CASSSGQYFTEAFF	TGCGCCAGCAGCTCGGGACAGTACTTCACTGAAGCTTTCTTT
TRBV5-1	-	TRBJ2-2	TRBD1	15	CASSFEGQGIGELFF	TGCGCCAGCAGTTTCGAGGGACAGGGTATCGGGGAGCTGTTTTTT
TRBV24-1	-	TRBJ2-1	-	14	CATRTGLVYNEQFF	TGTGCCACCAGAACAGGGTTAGTCTACAATGAGCAGTTCTTC
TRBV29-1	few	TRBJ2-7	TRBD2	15	CSVTEGLAGPYEQYF	TGCAGCGTTACCGAGGGACTAGCGGGACCCTACGAGCAGTACTTC
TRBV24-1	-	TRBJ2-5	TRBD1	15	CATQSGQGRIETQYF	TGTGCCACCCAGAGCGGACAGGGGCGTATTGAGACCCAGTACTTC
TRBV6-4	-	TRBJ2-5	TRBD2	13	CASGTSGTPTQYF	TGTGCCAGCGGGACTAGCGGGACGCCCACCCAGTACTTC
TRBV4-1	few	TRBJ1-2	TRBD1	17	CASSQDSSGRGLYGYTF	TGCGCCAGCAGCCAAGATTCTTCGGGCAGGGGGCTTTATGGCTACACCTTC
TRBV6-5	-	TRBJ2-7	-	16	CASSYYFRAGDYEQYF	TGTGCCAGCAGTTACTATTTCCGGGCAGGGGACTACGAGCAGTACTTC
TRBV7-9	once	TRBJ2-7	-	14	CASSLERGHYEQYF	TGTGCCAGCAGCTTAGAACGGGGCCACTACGAGCAGTACTTC
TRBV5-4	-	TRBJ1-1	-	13	CAITPPQNTEAFF	TGTGCCATTACCCCCCCGCAGAACACTGAAGCTTTCTTT
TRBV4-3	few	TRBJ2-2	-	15	CASSQDFRDRGELFF	TGCGCCAGCAGCCAAGATTTCAGGGATCGCGGGGAGCTGTTTTTT
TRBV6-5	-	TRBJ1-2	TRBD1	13	CASRPGQGDGYTF	TGTGCCAGCAGACCGGGACAGGGAGACGGCTACACCTTC
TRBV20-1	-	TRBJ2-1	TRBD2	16	CSARGEGLAGVDEQFF	TGCAGTGCTAGAGGAGAGGGACTAGCGGGAGTGGATGAGCAGTTCTTC
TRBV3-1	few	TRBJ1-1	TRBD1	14	CASSRNRGSTEAFF	TGTGCCAGCAGCCGAAACAGGGGGAGCACTGAAGCTTTCTTT
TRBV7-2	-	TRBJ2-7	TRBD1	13	CASRRTGGNEQYF	TGTGCCAGCAGACGGACAGGGGGCAACGAGCAGTACTTC
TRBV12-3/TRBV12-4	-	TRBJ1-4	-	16	CASSYGWASTNEKLFF	TGTGCCAGCAGTTACGGGTGGGCTTCAACTAATGAAAAACTGTTTTTT
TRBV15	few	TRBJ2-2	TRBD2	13	CATSAGYTGELFF	TGTGCCACTTCAGCGGGATACACCGGGGAGCTGTTTTTT
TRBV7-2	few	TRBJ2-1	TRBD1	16	CASSQGQGASYNEQFF	TGTGCCAGCAGCCAAGGACAGGGGGCCTCCTACAATGAGCAGTTCTTC
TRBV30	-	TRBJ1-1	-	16	CAWSVNPTGRNTEAFF	TGTGCCTGGAGTGTAAATCCGACAGGCCGGAACACTGAAGCTTTCTTT
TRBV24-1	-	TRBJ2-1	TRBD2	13	CATSDNSGMEGLF	TGTGCCACCAGTGATAATAGCGGGATGGAAGGTCTCTTC
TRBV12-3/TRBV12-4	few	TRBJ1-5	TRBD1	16	CASSFSRGRLGQPQHF	TGTGCCAGCAGTTTCTCCAGGGGGCGGCTCGGTCAGCCCCAGCATTTT
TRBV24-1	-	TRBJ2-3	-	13	CATSLGGLDTQYF	TGTGCCACCAGTCTTGGAGGATTAGATACGCAGTATTTT
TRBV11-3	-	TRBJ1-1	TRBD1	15	CASSLRQGVAFEAFF	TGTGCCAGCAGCCTAAGACAGGGGGTCGCTTTTGAAGCTTTCTTT
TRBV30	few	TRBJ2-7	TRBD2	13	CAWSVLAGDEQYF	TGTGCCTGGAGTGTACTAGCGGGGGACGAGCAGTACTTC
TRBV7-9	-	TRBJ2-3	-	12	CASSRTADTQYF	TGTGCCAGCAGCCGGACGGCAGATACGCAGTATTTT
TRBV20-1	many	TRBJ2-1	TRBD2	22	CSARYTSGRVSGGTATYNEQFF	TGCAGTGCTAGATATACGTCAGGGAGGGTGAGCGGGGGGACCGCCACGTACAATGAGCAGTTCTTC
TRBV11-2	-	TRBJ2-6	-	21	CASSLDFFGTGRSSGANVLTF	TGTGCCAGCAGCTTAGATTTTTTTGGAACAGGGAGAAGCTCTGGGGCCAACGTCCTGACTTTC
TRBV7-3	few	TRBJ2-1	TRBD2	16	CASSLVGTSAGNEQFF	TGTGCCAGCAGCCTCGTCGGGACTAGCGCAGGTAATGAGCAGTTCTTC